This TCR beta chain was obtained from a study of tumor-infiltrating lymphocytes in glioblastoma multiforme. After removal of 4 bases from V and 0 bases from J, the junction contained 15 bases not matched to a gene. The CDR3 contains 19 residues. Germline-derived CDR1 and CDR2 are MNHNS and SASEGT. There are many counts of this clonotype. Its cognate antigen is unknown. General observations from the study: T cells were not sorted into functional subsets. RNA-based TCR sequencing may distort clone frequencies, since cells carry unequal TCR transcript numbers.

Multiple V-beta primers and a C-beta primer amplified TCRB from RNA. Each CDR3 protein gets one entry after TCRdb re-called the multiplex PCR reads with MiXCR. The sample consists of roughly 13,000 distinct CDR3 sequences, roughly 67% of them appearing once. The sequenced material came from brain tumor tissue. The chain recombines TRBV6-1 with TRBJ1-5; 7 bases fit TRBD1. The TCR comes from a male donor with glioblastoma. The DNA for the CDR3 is TGTGCCAGCAGTGTAAAAATTCCGGGACAGCTATATAGCAATCAGCCCCAGCATTTT. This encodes CASSVKIPGQLYSNQPQHF.